This T cell receptor beta chain was obtained from a study of blood T cell repertoires in COVID-19. Methods used by the authors: Cell counts per sample came from amplifying reference gene primers. Repertoires were generated with immunoSEQ multiplex PCR, while TCRdb's copy carries only in-frame clones and drops some. V, J and clone size derive from that table, while D and trimming were established from the DNA sequence. This table has 120,000 to 150,000 clones, about nine tenths appearing once. This clone appeared a few times. V shed 8 bases and J shed 0 bases, with 13 bases lying between them. Germline CDR1 reads MDHEN; CDR2 reads SYDVKM. The CDR3 is 14 residues long.

The sample consisted of peripheral blood. This receptor was taken from a human donor in a cohort sampled during active COVID-19. The chain joins TRBV28 to TRBJ1-1; D might be TRBD1 (6 bases). As DNA, the CDR3 is TGTGCCAGCCTGCGACAGGCCTTGAACACTGAAGCTTTCTTT. Protein product: CASLRQALNTEAFF.